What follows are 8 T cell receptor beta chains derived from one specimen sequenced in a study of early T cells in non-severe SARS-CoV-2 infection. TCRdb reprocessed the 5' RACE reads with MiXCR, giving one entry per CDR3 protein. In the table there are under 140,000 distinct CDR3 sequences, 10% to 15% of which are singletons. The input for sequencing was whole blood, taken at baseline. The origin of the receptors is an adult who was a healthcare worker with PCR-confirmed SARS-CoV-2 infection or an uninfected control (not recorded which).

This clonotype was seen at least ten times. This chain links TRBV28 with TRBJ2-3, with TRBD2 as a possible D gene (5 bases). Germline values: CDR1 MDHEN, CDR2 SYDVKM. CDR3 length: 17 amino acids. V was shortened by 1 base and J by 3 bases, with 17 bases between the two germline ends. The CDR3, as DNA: TGTGCCAGCAGTTTATTCGGGTCCCCACTAGAGACAGATACGCAGTATTTT. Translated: CASSLFGSPLETDTQYF.

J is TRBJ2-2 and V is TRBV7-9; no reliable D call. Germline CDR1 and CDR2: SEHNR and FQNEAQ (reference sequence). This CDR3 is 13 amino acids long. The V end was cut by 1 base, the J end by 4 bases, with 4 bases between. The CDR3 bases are TGTGCCAGCAGCTTAGATACCACCGGGGAGCTGTTTTTT. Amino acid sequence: CASSLDTTGELFF.

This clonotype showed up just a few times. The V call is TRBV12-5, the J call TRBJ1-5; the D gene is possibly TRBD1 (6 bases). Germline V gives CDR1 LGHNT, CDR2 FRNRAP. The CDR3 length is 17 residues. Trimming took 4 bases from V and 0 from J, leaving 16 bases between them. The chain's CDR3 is CASGSPGTPYSNQPQHF. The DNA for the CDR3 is TGTGCTAGTGGTTCACCTGGGACACCTTATAGCAATCAGCCCCAGCATTTT.

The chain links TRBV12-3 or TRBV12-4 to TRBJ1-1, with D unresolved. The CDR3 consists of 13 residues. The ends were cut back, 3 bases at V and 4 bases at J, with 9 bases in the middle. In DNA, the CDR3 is TGTGCCAGCAGTTTTTGGGTCAGCACTGAAGCTTTCTTT. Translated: CASSFWVSTEAFF.

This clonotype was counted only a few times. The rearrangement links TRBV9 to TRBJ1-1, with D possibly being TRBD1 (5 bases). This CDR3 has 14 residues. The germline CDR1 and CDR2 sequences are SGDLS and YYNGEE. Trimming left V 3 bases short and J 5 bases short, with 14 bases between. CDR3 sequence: CASSGRYEGTEAFF. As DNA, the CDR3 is TGTGCCAGCAGCGGTCGATACGAGGGGACTGAAGCTTTCTTT. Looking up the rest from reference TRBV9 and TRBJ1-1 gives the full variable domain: DSGVTQTPKHLITATGQRVTLRCSPRSGDLSVYWYQQSLDQGLQFLIQYYNGEERAKGNILERFSAQQFPDLHSELNLSSLELGDSALYFCASSGRYEGTEAFFGQGTRLTVV.

CDR3 sequence: CASSPGQYNGELFF. The CDR3 nucleotides are TGTGCCAGCTCACCGGGACAGTACAACGGGGAGCTGTTTTTT. This sequence joins TRBV18 and TRBJ2-2; TRBD1 matches 7 bases. There are 14 residues in the CDR3. Trimming at V came to 3 bases and at J to 7 bases, leaving 5 bases not matched to a gene. The V gene's germline CDR1 is KGHSH and CDR2 LQKENI.

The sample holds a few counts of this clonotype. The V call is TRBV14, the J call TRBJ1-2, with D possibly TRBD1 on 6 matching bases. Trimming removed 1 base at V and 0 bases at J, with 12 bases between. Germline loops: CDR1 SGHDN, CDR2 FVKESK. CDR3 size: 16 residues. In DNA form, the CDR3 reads TGTGCCAGCAGCCAAGTACCGACAGGCTCTAACTATGGCTACACCTTC. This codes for CASSQVPTGSNYGYTF.

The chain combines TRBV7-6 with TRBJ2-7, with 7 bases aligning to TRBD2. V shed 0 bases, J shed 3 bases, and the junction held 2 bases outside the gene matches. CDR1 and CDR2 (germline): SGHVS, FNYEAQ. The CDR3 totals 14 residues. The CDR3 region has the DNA TGTGCCAGCAGCTTAGCGGGAGGGCTCTACGAGCAGTACTTC. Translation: CASSLAGGLYEQYF.